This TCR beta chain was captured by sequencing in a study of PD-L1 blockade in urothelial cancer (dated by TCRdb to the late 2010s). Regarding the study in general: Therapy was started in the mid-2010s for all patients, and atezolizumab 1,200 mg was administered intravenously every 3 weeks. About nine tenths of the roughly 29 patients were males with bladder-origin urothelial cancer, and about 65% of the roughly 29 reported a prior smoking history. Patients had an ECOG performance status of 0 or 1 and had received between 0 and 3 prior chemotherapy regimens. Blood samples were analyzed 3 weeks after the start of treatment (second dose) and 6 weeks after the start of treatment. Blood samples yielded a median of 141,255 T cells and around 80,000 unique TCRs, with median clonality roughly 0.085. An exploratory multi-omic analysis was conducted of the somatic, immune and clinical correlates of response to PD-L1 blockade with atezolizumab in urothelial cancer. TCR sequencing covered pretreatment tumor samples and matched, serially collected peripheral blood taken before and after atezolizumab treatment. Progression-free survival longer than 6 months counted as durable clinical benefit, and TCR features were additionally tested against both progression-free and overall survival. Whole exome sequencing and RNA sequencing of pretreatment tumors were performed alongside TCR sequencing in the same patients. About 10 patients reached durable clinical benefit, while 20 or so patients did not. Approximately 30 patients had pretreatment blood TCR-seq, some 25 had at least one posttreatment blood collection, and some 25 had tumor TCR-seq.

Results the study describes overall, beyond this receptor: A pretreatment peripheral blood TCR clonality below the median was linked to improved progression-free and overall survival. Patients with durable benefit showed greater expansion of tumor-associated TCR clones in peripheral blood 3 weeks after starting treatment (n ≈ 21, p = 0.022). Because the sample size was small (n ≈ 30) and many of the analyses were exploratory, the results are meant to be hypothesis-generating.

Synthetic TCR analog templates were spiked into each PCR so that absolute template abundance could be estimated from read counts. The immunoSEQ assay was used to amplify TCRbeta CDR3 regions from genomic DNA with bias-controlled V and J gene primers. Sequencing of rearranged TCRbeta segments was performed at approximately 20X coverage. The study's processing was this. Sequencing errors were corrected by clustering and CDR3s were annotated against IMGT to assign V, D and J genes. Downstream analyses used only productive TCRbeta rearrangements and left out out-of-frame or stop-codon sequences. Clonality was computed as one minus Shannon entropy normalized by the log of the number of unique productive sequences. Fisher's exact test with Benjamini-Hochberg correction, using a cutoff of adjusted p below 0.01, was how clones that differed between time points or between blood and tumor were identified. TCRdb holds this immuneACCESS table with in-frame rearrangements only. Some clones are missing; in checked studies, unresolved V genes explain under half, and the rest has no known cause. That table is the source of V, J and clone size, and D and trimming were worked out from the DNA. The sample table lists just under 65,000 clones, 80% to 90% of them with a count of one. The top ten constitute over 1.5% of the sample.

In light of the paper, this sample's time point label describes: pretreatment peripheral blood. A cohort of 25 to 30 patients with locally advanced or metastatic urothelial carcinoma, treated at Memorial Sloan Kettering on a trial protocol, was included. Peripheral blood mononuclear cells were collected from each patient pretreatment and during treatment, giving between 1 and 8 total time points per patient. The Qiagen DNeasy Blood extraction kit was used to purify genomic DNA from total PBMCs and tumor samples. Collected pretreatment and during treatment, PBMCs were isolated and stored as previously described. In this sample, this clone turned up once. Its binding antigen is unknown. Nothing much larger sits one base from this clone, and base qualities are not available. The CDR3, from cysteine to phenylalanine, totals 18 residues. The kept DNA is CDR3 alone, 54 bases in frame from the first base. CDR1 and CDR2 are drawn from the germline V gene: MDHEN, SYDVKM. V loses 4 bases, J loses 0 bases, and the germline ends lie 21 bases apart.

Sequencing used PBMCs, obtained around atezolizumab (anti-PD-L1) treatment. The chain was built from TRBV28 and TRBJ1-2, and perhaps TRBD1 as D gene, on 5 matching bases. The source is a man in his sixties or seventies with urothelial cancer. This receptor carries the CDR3 CASSSATHQGSANYGYTF. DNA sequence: TGTGCCAGCAGTTCCGCCACCCATCAGGGTTCGGCTAACTATGGCTACACCTTC.